These 17 T cell receptor beta chains were all obtained from the same sample, sequenced in a study of blood T cell repertoires in COVID-19. Some clones are missing from TCRdb's copy, which holds only in-frame ones; the method was immunoSEQ multiplex PCR. The sample carries 190,000 or so clones, more than 75% recorded once. Sequenced input: PBMCs or T cells enriched from blood (not recorded which). Receptors were obtained from a woman in her twenties or thirties who had recovered from COVID-19.

This clone occurred once. This rearrangement joins TRBV28 to TRBJ1-4, with D unclear. Trimming removed 7 bases at V and 8 bases at J, with 11 bases between. Germline V lookup: CDR1 MDHEN, CDR2 SYDVKM. CDR3 size: 12 residues. CDR3 in amino acids: CASKENSEKLFF. CDR3 DNA: TGTGCCAGCAAGGAAAACAGCGAAAAACTGTTTTTT.

DNA for the CDR3: TGTGCCAGCAGCGTAGGGGGCAGGCTCTCCTACAATGAGCAGTTCTTC. Residues: CASSVGGRLSYNEQFF. This chain connects TRBV9 to TRBJ2-1; D perhaps matches TRBD1 (5 bases). Germline V gives CDR1 SGDLS, CDR2 YYNGEE. The V end was cut by 0 bases, the J end by 0 bases, with 10 bases between. CDR3 length: 16 amino acids.

V is TRBV7-9 and J is TRBJ2-1; D possibly corresponds to TRBD2 (5 bases). Germline V gene lookup returns CDR1 SEHNR and CDR2 FQNEAQ (reference sequence). Trimming shortened V by 5 bases and J by 0 bases, and 17 bases separated the two germline ends. The CDR3 is 17 residues long. The CDR3 reads CASSRRQAVSSYNEQFF. The CDR3 region has the DNA TGTGCCAGCAGCCGCAGACAAGCGGTAAGCTCCTACAATGAGCAGTTCTTC.

This clone was recorded a few times. The V and J genes are TRBV3-1 (or the pseudogene TRBV3-2) and TRBJ2-6; TRBD1 matches at 9 bases. Germline V gene data show CDR1 as LGHDT and CDR2 as YNNKEL (reference sequence). Trimming cost V 5 bases and J 4 bases; bases outside gene matches: 9. The CDR3 contains 17 residues. DNA of the CDR3: TGTGCCAGCAGCACTACAGGGGGCGCAACAGGGGCCAACGTCCTGACTTTC. Protein product: CASSTTGGATGANVLTF.

This chain connects TRBV5-6 to TRBJ1-3; D is ambiguous. The germline V gene has CDR1 SGHDT and CDR2 YYEEEE. V was trimmed by 2 bases and J by 1 base, leaving 13 bases between them. The CDR3 is made up of 16 amino acids. The CDR3 loop is CASSFLAGVSGNTIYF. The CDR3 nucleotides are TGTGCCAGCAGCTTTCTTGCCGGTGTATCTGGAAACACCATATATTTT.

J is TRBJ2-2 and V is TRBV29-1; 7 nucleotides align to TRBD1. With V trimmed by 6 bases and J by 5 bases, 9 bases remained unmatched. This CDR3 comprises 14 residues. The germline gives CDR1 SQVTM, CDR2 ANQGSEA. CDR3 nucleotides: TGCAGCGTGGACCACAGGGGTGATACCGGGGAGCTGTTTTTT. Its translation is CSVDHRGDTGELFF.

This clone was observed a few times. The chain uses TRBV7-9 and TRBJ2-5, with 9 bases aligning to TRBD2. J gave up 4 bases and V 3 bases, and 6 bases lay outside the gene matches. Per germline, CDR1 SEHNR and CDR2 FQNEAQ (reference sequence). The CDR3 covers 15 residues. For the CDR3, the DNA is TGTGCCAGCAGCTTCTACGCGGGAGGGGGAGAGACCCAGTACTTC. Its translation is CASSFYAGGGETQYF.

The CDR3 sequence: CASSQEEGLGYEQYF. CDR3 sequence (DNA): TGCGCCAGCAGCCAAGAGGAGGGTCTTGGGTACGAGCAGTACTTC. The rearrangement links TRBV4-1 to TRBJ2-7; possibly TRBD2 for D (6 bases). There are 15 residues in the CDR3. Trimming took off 0 bases at V and 4 bases at J, with 13 bases between the two ends. Germline lookup yields CDR1 MGHRA and CDR2 YSYEKL.

The chain links TRBV28 to TRBJ2-1; 7 bases match TRBD2. V trimming: 6 bases; J trimming: 3 bases; junction bases outside the gene matches: 11. Germline lookup yields CDR1 MDHEN and CDR2 SYDVKM. The CDR3 sequence is 16 residues long. CDR3 region: CASSSILASRYNEQFF. The CDR3 DNA reads as TGTGCCAGCAGCTCCATACTAGCGAGCCGCTACAATGAGCAGTTCTTC. Full variable domain (rest looked up from reference TRBV28 and TRBJ2-1): DVKVTQSSRYLVKRTGEKVFLECVQDMDHENMFWYRQDPGLGLRLIYFSYDVKMKEKGDIPEGYSVSREKKERFSLILESASTNQTSMYLCASSSILASRYNEQFFGPGTRLTVL.

V gene TRBV11-2 combines with J gene TRBJ2-7, with 7 bases identical to TRBD2. Looked up from germline, CDR1 is SGHAT and CDR2 is FQNNGV. The CDR3 is 13 amino acids. With V trimmed by 5 bases and J by 4 bases, 5 bases remained unmatched. CDR3 sequence reads: CASSPPGGYEQYF. CDR3 in DNA: TGTGCCAGCAGCCCCCCGGGGGGTTACGAGCAGTACTTC.

The CDR3 nucleotides are TGTGCCAGCAGTGAGTGGAGGAATCAGCCCCAGCATTTT. This translates into CASSEWRNQPQHF. This chain links TRBV11-2 with TRBJ1-5; unclear D gene. Germline-derived CDR1 and CDR2 are SGHAT and FQNNGV. CDR3 size: 13 residues. The V end lost 6 bases, the J end lost 4 bases, and 10 bases lay between the germline ends.

The chain is built from TRBV24-1 and TRBJ1-6; D is ambiguous. This CDR3 has 13 amino acids. In germline, CDR1 is KGHDR, CDR2 SFDVKD. Between the trimmed V and J ends, which lost 4 bases and 5 bases, there was a span of 5 bases. CDR3 in amino acids: CATSDRDNSPLHF. The CDR3, as DNA: TGTGCCACCAGTGACCGAGATAATTCACCCCTCCACTTT.

The chain combines TRBV14 with TRBJ1-4; 7 nucleotides match TRBD1. CDR3 size: 16 residues. Germline V gene sequence: CDR1 SGHDN, CDR2 FVKESK. Germline trimming cut 2 bases from V and 6 bases from J; bases unmatched to any gene: 9. The CDR3, as DNA: TGTGCCAGCAGCCAAACCAGGACAGGTCGGCATGAAAAACTGTTTTTT. This encodes CASSQTRTGRHEKLFF. Variable domain in full (rest from reference TRBV14 and TRBJ1-4): EAGVTQFPSHSVIEKGQTVTLRCDPISGHDNLYWYRRVMGKEIKFLLHFVKESKQDESGMPNNRFLAERTGGTYSTLKVQPAELEDSGVYFCASSQTRTGRHEKLFFGSGTQLSVL.

The chain employs TRBV20-1 and TRBJ2-7; D uncertain. Germline CDR1 and CDR2: DFQATT and SNEGSKA (reference sequence). CDR3 size: 14 residues. The V and J ends lost 3 bases and 4 bases respectively, with 16 bases between them. CDR3 nucleotides: TGCAGTGCTAGTATGAGGAAGACGCTTTACGAGCAGTACTTC. The encoded protein is CSASMRKTLYEQYF.

The V gene is TRBV28, the J gene TRBJ2-7; 9 bases align to TRBD1. This CDR3 has 15 residues. Germline assignment: CDR1 MDHEN and CDR2 SYDVKM. The trim removed 3 bases at V and 4 bases at J, leaving 7 bases unmatched. The CDR3 sequence is CASSLTGGSFYEQYF. In DNA, the CDR3 is TGTGCCAGCAGTTTGACAGGGGGTTCATTTTACGAGCAGTACTTC.

The V and J genes are TRBV11-2 and TRBJ2-3, with 10 bases fitting TRBD2. The length of the CDR3 is 19 residues. Germline-derived CDR1 and CDR2 are SGHAT and FQNNGV. After removal of 1 base from V and 5 bases from J, the junction contained 15 bases not matched to a gene. CDR3 sequence (DNA): TGTGCCAGCAGCTTAGTTTTATTTAGCGGGGGGCGCAGGAAAGATACGCAGTATTTT. It translates to CASSLVLFSGGRRKDTQYF.

The chain recombines TRBV28 with TRBJ1-4; 8 bases are shared with TRBD1. Trimming removed 4 bases from V and 4 bases from J; junction bases left unmatched: 2. CDR1 and CDR2 (germline): MDHEN, SYDVKM. CDR3 length: 14 residues. The DNA for the CDR3 is TGTGCCAGCAGTTCGGGACAGGATAATGAAAAACTGTTTTTT. Its translation is CASSSGQDNEKLFF.